A selection of T cell receptor beta chains follows, all from one sample in a study of beta chain features in type 1 diabetes. Only in-frame clones appear in the TCRdb table, and some are missing; sequencing was by immunoSEQ multiplex PCR. The sample contains roughly 730,000 clones, over 10% of which appear only once. The sequenced sample was naive CD4+ T cells from blood. The source is a man between 18 and 35 years old with type 1 diabetes. CDR3s include the opening cysteine and the closing phenylalanine or tryptophan.

V gene	J gene	CDR3 protein
TRBV7-6	TRBJ2-3	CASSPLNRVPTDTQYF
TRBV5-1	TRBJ1-1	CASSLAGDTEAFF
TRBV4-1	TRBJ1-2	CASRDQGYYGYTF
TRBV4-1	TRBJ1-4	CASSLRGWHEKLFF
TRBV28	TRBJ1-2	CASSSSPGQGLGYTF
TRBV7-2	TRBJ1-5	CASSTGGISNQPQHF
TRBV25-1	TRBJ2-1	CASSEFTGTSWNEQFF
TRBV6-1	TRBJ2-2	CASSPQGLAGELFF
TRBV2	TRBJ1-1	CASSSRGQMNTEAFF
TRBV19	TRBJ2-5	CASRGGSGPGTQYF
TRBV30	TRBJ1-2	CAQNPWEAGYTF
TRBV19	TRBJ1-2	CASRIPGQGRGGYTF
TRBV5-1	TRBJ1-5	CASKEGDSNQPQHF
TRBV19	TRBJ2-7	CASSVGDYEQYF
TRBV9	TRBJ1-2	CASSLQTGNSYGYTF
TRBV25-1	TRBJ2-3	CASRSGADTQYF
TRBV18	TRBJ1-1	CASSLGQEMNTEAFF
TRBV6-5	TRBJ2-4	CASRAGLASIQYF
TRBV19	TRBJ2-3	CASSGYSTDTQYF
TRBV6-6	TRBJ2-7	CASTLGGDRQYF
TRBV7-7	TRBJ2-3	CASSIAAGSDTQYF
TRBV5-5	TRBJ2-5	CASSLTSMRTQYF